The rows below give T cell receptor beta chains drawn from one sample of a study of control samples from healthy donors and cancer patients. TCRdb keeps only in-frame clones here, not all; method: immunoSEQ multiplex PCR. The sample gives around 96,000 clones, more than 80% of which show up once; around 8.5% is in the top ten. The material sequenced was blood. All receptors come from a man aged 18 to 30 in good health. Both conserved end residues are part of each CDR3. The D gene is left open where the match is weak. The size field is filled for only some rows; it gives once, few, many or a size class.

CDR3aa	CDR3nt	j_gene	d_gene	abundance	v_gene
CASKFLALQETQYF	TGTGCCAGCAAATTTCTGGCGCTGCAAGAGACCCAGTACTTC	TRBJ2-5	-	-	TRBV3-1/TRBV3-2
CASSPLSGNTIYF	TGTGCCAGCAGCCCACTATCTGGAAACACCATATATTTT	TRBJ1-3	-	once	TRBV4-2
CASSDPGRLSPLHF	TGTGCCAGCAGTGACCCGGGCCGCCTTTCACCCCTCCACTTT	TRBJ1-6	-	-	TRBV6-1
CASSDTGGTSTDTQYF	TGTGCCAGCAGTGATACGGGGGGTACTAGCACAGATACGCAGTATTTT	TRBJ2-3	TRBD2	-	TRBV6-1
CASSTQRGVGEQYF	TGTGCCAGCAGTACCCAACGAGGGGTGGGGGAGCAGTACTTC	TRBJ2-7	-	-	TRBV6-2/TRBV6-3
CASSSMPTGGSYNEQFF	TGCGCCAGCAGCTCAATGCCTACAGGGGGCTCCTACAATGAGCAGTTCTTC	TRBJ2-1	TRBD1	-	TRBV5-1
CASSLGARDGYTF	TGTGCCAGCAGTTTAGGGGCGCGGGATGGCTACACCTTC	TRBJ1-2	-	-	TRBV12-3/TRBV12-4
CASSTLRLASPEAFF	TGTGCCAGCAGCACCTTAAGGCTAGCAAGCCCTGAAGCTTTCTTT	TRBJ1-1	-	-	TRBV6-5
CSVDERRGSPETQYF	TGCAGCGTTGACGAGCGGAGGGGATCCCCAGAGACCCAGTACTTC	TRBJ2-5	-	-	TRBV29-1
CASSLTRVSEAFF	TGTGCCAGCAGTTTGACACGGGTCTCTGAAGCTTTCTTT	TRBJ1-1	-	-	TRBV6-5
CASTPPGTGSYEQYF	TGTGCCAGCACCCCCCCCGGGACAGGGTCCTACGAGCAGTACTTC	TRBJ2-7	TRBD1	-	TRBV6-5
CASSQGDRTSGSGVSYEQYF	TGCGCCAGCAGCCAAGGAGACAGGACTAGCGGGAGTGGTGTATCCTACGAGCAGTACTTC	TRBJ2-7	TRBD2	-	TRBV4-3
CASSLTGGTEAFF	TGTGCCAGCAGCTTAACAGGGGGCACTGAAGCTTTCTTT	TRBJ1-1	TRBD1	-	TRBV11-1
CATSKEGVGYTF	TGTGCCACCTCAAAGGAGGGGGTTGGCTACACCTTC	TRBJ1-2	-	-	TRBV19
CASSMGPSYEQYF	TGTGCCAGCAGTATGGGACCGTCCTACGAGCAGTACTTC	TRBJ2-7	-	-	TRBV27
CASSFRGSDIQYF	TGTGCCAGCAGCTTCAGGGGGTCCGACATTCAGTACTTC	TRBJ2-4	TRBD1	-	TRBV11-2
CASSLVQGVNEQFF	TGTGCCAGCAGCTTAGTTCAAGGGGTTAATGAGCAGTTCTTC	TRBJ2-1	-	-	TRBV7-8
CASRRLAGALTDTQYF	TGTGCCAGCAGGCGACTAGCGGGGGCGCTGACAGATACGCAGTATTTT	TRBJ2-3	TRBD2	-	TRBV7-2